Listed below are T cell receptor beta chains from one sample, sequenced in a study of human CD8 memory T cell subsets. TCRdb re-called the 5' RACE reads and shows each CDR3 protein once, DNA omitted. The sample has about 4,700 distinct CDR3 sequences, and its top ten clones hold roughly a quarter. The sequencing input was CD8+ T cells from PBMCs. The receptors here all came from a human donor in good health. Each CDR3 is given with its conserved first and last residue. Each record gives: J gene, clone size, V gene, CDR3 protein. A row's size may be missing; if present it is once, few, many or a size class.

j_gene: TRBJ2-7; abundance: NA; v_gene: TRBV20-1; CDR3aa: CSASWDQHSYEQYF
j_gene: TRBJ2-1; abundance: medium-sized; v_gene: TRBV6-4; CDR3aa: CASSDLPGQGDNEQFF
j_gene: TRBJ2-1; abundance: NA; v_gene: TRBV7-9; CDR3aa: CASTWLKSAGDEQFF
j_gene: TRBJ1-1; abundance: NA; v_gene: TRBV12-5; CDR3aa: CASGLGAGGADTEAFF
j_gene: TRBJ2-7; abundance: medium-sized; v_gene: TRBV4-2; CDR3aa: CASSQDLLLDSSYEQYF
j_gene: TRBJ2-7; abundance: NA; v_gene: TRBV6-2/TRBV6-3; CDR3aa: CASSYPPDRGGEQYF
j_gene: TRBJ2-3; abundance: NA; v_gene: TRBV25-1; CDR3aa: CASSPTGGRTDTQYF
j_gene: TRBJ1-5; abundance: NA; v_gene: TRBV28; CDR3aa: CASSFGSQPQHF
j_gene: TRBJ2-1; abundance: NA; v_gene: TRBV6-5; CDR3aa: CASSYSGSSYNEQFF
j_gene: TRBJ2-1; abundance: NA; v_gene: TRBV6-2/TRBV6-3; CDR3aa: CASSYQAAHNEQFF
j_gene: TRBJ2-7; abundance: NA; v_gene: TRBV25-1; CDR3aa: CASSDASDRTYEQYF
j_gene: TRBJ2-2; abundance: NA; v_gene: TRBV19; CDR3aa: CAGPSSGGITGELFF
j_gene: TRBJ2-7; abundance: NA; v_gene: TRBV7-9; CDR3aa: CASSLQSTIPFYEQYF
j_gene: TRBJ2-2; abundance: NA; v_gene: TRBV19; CDR3aa: CASSIEAGANTGELFF
j_gene: TRBJ1-4; abundance: medium-sized; v_gene: TRBV5-5; CDR3aa: CASSAGTDLEKLFF
j_gene: TRBJ2-5; abundance: NA; v_gene: TRBV12-3/TRBV12-4; CDR3aa: CASMGVRETQYF